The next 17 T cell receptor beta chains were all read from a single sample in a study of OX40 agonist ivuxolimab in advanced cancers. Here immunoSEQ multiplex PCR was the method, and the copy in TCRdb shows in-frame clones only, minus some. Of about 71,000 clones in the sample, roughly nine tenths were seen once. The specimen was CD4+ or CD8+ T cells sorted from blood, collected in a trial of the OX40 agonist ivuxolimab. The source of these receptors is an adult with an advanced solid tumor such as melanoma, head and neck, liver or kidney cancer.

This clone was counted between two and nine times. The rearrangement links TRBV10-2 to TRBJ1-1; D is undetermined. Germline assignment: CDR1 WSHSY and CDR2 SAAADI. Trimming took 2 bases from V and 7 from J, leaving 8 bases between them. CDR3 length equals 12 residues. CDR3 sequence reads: CASSEVESEAFF. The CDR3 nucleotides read TGCGCCAGCAGTGAGGTGGAGAGTGAAGCTTTCTTT.

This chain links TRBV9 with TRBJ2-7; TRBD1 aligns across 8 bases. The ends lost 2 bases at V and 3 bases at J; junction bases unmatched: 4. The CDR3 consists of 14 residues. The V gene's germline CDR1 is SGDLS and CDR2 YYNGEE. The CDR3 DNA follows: TGTGCCAGCAGCGTCGGGACAGGAGACTACGAGCAGTACTTC. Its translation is CASSVGTGDYEQYF.

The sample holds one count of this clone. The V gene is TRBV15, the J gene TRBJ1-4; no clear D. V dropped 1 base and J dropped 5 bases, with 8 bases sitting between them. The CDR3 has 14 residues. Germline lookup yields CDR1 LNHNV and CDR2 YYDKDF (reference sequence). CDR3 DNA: TGTGCCACCAGCAGAGGTGCCAGGAATGAAAAACTGTTTTTT. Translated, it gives CATSRGARNEKLFF.

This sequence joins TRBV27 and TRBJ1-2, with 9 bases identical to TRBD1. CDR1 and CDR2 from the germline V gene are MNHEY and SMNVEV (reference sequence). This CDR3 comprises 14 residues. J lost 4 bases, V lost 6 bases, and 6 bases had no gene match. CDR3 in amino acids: CASRGTGSFYGYTF. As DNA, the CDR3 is TGTGCCAGCAGGGGGACAGGGTCGTTCTATGGCTACACCTTC.

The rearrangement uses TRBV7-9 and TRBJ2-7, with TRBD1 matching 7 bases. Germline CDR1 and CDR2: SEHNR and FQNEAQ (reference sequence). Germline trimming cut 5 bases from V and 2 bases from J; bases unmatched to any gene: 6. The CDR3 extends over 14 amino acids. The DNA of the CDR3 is TGTGCCAGCAGCGACCGGGACAGTCCCTACGAGCAGTACTTC. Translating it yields CASSDRDSPYEQYF.

Written as DNA, the CDR3 is TGTGCCAGCAGCTCCCGGGACAGGGATACCTACGAGCAGTACTTC. This encodes CASSSRDRDTYEQYF. The chain links TRBV11-2 to TRBJ2-7; TRBD1 matches 9 bases. V trimming: 4 bases; J trimming: 2 bases; junction bases outside the gene matches: 6. This CDR3 spans 15 amino acids. The germline CDR1 and CDR2 sequences are SGHAT and FQNNGV.

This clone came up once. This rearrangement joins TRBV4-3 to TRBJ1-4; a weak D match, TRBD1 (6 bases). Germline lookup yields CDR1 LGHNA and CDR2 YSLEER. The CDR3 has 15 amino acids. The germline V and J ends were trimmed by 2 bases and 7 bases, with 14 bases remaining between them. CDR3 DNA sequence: TGCGCCAGCAGCCAAAAACAGGGAGATGTTGAAAAACTGTTTTTT. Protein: CASSQKQGDVEKLFF.

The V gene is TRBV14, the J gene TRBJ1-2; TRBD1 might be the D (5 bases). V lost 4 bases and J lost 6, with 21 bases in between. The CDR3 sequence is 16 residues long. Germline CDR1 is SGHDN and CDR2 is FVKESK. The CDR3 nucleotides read TGTGCCAGCAGCCTGAAGTTCTTGTCCCTAGGGGATGGCTACACCTTC. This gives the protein CASSLKFLSLGDGYTF. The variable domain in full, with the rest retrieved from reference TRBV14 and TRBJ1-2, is EAGVTQFPSHSVIEKGQTVTLRCDPISGHDNLYWYRRVMGKEIKFLLHFVKESKQDESGMPNNRFLAERTGGTYSTLKVQPAELEDSGVYFCASSLKFLSLGDGYTFGSGTRLTVV.

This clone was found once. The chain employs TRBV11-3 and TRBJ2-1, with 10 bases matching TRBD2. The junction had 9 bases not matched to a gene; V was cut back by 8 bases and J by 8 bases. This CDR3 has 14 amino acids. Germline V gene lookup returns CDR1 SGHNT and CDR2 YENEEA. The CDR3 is CASGPSGSIDEQFF. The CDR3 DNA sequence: TGTGCCAGCGGACCTAGCGGGAGCATCGATGAGCAGTTCTTC. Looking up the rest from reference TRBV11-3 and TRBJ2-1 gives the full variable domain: EAGVVQSPRYKIIEKKQPVAFWCNPISGHNTLYWYLQNLGQGPELLIRYENEEAVDDSQLPKDRFSAERLKGVDSTLKIQPAELGDSAVYLCASGPSGSIDEQFFGPGTRLTVL.

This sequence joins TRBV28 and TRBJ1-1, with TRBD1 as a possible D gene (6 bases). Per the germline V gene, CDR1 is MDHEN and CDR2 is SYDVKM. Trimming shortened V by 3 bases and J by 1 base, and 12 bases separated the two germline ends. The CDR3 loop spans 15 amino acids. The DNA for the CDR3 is TGTGCCAGCAGTTTCAGGGGTTGGGGGAACACTGAAGCTTTCTTT. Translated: CASSFRGWGNTEAFF.

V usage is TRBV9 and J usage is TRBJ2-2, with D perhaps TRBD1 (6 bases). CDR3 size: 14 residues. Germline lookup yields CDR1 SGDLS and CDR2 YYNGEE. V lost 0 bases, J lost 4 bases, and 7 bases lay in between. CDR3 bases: TGTGCCAGCAGCGTAGAGGACAGCACCGGGGAGCTGTTTTTT. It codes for CASSVEDSTGELFF.

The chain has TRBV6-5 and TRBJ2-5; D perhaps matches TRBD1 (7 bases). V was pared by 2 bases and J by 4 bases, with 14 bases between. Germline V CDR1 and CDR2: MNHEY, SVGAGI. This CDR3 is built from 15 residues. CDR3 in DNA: TGTGCCAGCAGTTACGGTTCAGGGGGAGGAGAGACCCAGTACTTC. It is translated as CASSYGSGGGETQYF.

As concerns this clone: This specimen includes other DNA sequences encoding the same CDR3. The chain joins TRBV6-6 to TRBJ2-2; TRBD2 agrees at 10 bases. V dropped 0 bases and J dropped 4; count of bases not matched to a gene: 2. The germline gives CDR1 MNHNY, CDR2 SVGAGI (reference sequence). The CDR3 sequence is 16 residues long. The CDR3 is CASSYSSSGSTGELFF. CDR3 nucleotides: TGTGCCAGCAGTTACTCTTCTAGCGGGAGCACCGGGGAGCTGTTTTTT.

The CDR3 protein is CASSLGKTGITEAFF. CDR3 nucleotides: TGTGCCAGCAGCTTAGGGAAGACAGGGATCACTGAAGCTTTCTTT. The chain joins TRBV11-1 to TRBJ1-1; 7 bases fit TRBD1. This CDR3 contains 15 residues. The J segment lost 4 bases and the V segment lost 1 base, leaving 6 bases of the junction unmatched. Per the germline V gene, CDR1 is SGHAT and CDR2 is FQDESV (reference sequence).

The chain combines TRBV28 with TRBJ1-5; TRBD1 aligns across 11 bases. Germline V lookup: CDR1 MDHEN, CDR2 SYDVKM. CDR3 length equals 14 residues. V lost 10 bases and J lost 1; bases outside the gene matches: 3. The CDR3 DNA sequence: TGTGCCACCCGGGACAGGGGGAGCAATCAGCCCCAGCATTTT. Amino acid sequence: CATRDRGSNQPQHF.

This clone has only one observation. The CDR3 spells CASRSGGGYEQYF. The CDR3 DNA reads as TGTGCCAGCCGAAGTGGGGGAGGGTACGAGCAGTACTTC. The chain carries TRBV6-5 and TRBJ2-7; 7 bases align to TRBD2. The CDR3 has 13 amino acids. V lost 8 bases to trimming and J lost 4 bases; unmatched junction nucleotides: 8. Germline-derived CDR1 and CDR2 are MNHEY and SVGAGI.

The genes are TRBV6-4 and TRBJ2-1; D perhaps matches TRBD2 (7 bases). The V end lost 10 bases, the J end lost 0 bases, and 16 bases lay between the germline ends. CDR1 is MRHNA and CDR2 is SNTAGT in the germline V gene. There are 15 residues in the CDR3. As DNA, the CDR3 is TGTGCCACCCCCTGGCGGGGGCACTCCTACAATGAGCAGTTCTTC. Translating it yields CATPWRGHSYNEQFF.